What follows describes a single TCR beta chain. The antigen remains unidentified. This sample is part of a study of T cell responses to AZD1222 COVID-19 vaccine. As for the study in general: Investigators merged groups given second doses at roughly 4 or roughly 12 weeks. Findings and caveats of the study: Females made up more of the donors, who were largely white British, and clonal diversity may have come out too low.

Germline loops: CDR1 SGHRS, CDR2 YFSETQ. The V end lost 4 bases, the J end lost 1 base, and 11 bases lay between the germline ends. This CDR3 has 15 amino acids. The assay was immunoSEQ multiplex PCR, and TCRdb's table has in-frame clones only and misses some. The table includes some 100,000 clones, about nine tenths detected once. The receptor was derived from an adult in good health. This chain joins TRBV5-1 and TRBJ2-2; D remains unclear. Sequencing used peripheral blood, obtained on day 0 of AZD1222 vaccination. In DNA, the CDR3 is TGCGCCAGCAGCCAAACTACCGGGAACACCGGGGAGCTGTTTTTT. It specifies CASSQTTGNTGELFF.